A single sample is the source of the 32 T cell receptor beta chains below, sequenced in a study of blood T cells in healthy people across ages. Then a second PCR, running about 6 to 12 cycles, was carried out with a sample-barcoded 5' primer and a J-beta primer mix. TCRdb passed the 5' RACE reads through MiXCR, listing each CDR3 protein once. This sample has some 1.4 million distinct CDR3 sequences, with approximately 38% found just once. Sequenced material: blood. The receptors originated from a woman aged 18 to 35 in good health.

This chain uses TRBV11-2 with TRBJ2-7; 8 bases fit TRBD2. The CDR3 spans 15 residues. From germline, CDR1 is SGHAT and CDR2 FQNNGV. The trim removed 1 base at V and 1 base at J, leaving 3 bases unmatched. CDR3 nucleotides: TGTGCCAGCAGCTTAGTCCCTAGCGGGTCCTACGAGCAGTACTTC. Protein sequence: CASSLVPSGSYEQYF.

The chain uses TRBV20-1 and TRBJ1-3; 9 nucleotides line up with TRBD1. Per the germline V gene, CDR1 is DFQATT and CDR2 is SNEGSKA (reference sequence). This CDR3 has 16 residues. After removal of 6 bases from V and 0 bases from J, the junction contained 9 bases not matched to a gene. CDR3 loop: CSADPGQGFSGNTIYF. The CDR3 region has the DNA TGCAGTGCCGATCCGGGACAGGGATTCTCTGGAAACACCATATATTTT.

In nucleotides, the CDR3 is TGTGCCAGCAGCTTTGATGCCCTGGCTCAAAGGGGGACCCAGTACTTC. Translating it yields CASSFDALAQRGTQYF. The chain combines TRBV7-8 with TRBJ2-7, with D possibly being TRBD1 (5 bases). The tail of the sequence fits TRBJ2-5 better, so the J call may be wrong. The germline V gene encodes CDR1 SGHVS and CDR2 FQNEAQ. The CDR3 length is 16 residues.

The chain uses TRBV9 and TRBJ2-6; no clear D gene. Germline lookup yields CDR1 SGDLS and CDR2 YYNGEE. Trimming left V 4 bases short and J 18 bases short, with 8 bases between. This CDR3 spans 9 amino acids. DNA of the CDR3: TGTGCCAGCAGCCCCTCCGGGACTTTC. Translating gives CASSPSGTF.

Concerning this clonotype: The CDR3 does not close with the conserved phenylalanine or tryptophan, likely indicating a read error. The rearrangement joins TRBV28 to TRBJ1-2; TRBD1 might be the D (5 bases). The germline V gene has CDR1 MDHEN and CDR2 SYDVKM. The CDR3 runs 12 residues. V lost 3 bases to trimming and J lost 8 bases, with 10 bases between them. For the CDR3, the DNA is TGTGCCAGCAGTTTGGAGGGGAGAGGCTACACCGTC. It yields the protein CASSLEGRGYTV.

This clonotype turned up a few times. The chain carries TRBV7-9 and TRBJ2-3; perhaps TRBD2 as D (5 bases). Germline V lookup: CDR1 SEHNR, CDR2 FQNEAQ (reference sequence). V was shortened by 5 bases and J by 6 bases, with 15 bases between the two germline ends. The CDR3 extends over 14 amino acids. CDR3 nucleotide sequence: TGTGCCAGCAGCGCGGGTGGCGTAATGGATACGCAGTATTTT. Its translation is CASSAGGVMDTQYF.

This clonotype came up many times. The chain uses TRBV7-9 and TRBJ2-1; the match to TRBD2 covers 9 bases. The CDR3 consists of 17 residues. In germline, CDR1 is SEHNR, CDR2 FQNEAQ (reference sequence). V was pared by 5 bases and J by 2 bases, with 10 bases of the junction left unmatched. CDR3 in DNA: TGTGCCAGCAGCCCCCGACTTAGCGGGGGACCCTACAATGAGCAGTTCTTC. This sequence encodes CASSPRLSGGPYNEQFF.

CDR3 nucleotides: TGCAGTGCTAGCGCGCCTAAGTGGTTCTTC. It is translated as CSASAPKWFF. The rearrangement uses TRBV20-1 and TRBJ2-1; D not resolved. The germline gives CDR1 DFQATT, CDR2 SNEGSKA (reference sequence). The CDR3 runs 10 residues. With 3 bases removed from V and 15 bases from J, the gap between germline ends came to 12 bases.

The chain is built from TRBV29-1 and TRBJ2-7, with 8 bases that match TRBD1. Germline CDR1 reads SQVTM; CDR2 reads ANQGSEA. This CDR3 is 12 amino acids long. The V segment lost 6 bases and the J segment 6 bases; nucleotides outside the gene matches: 7. CDR3 amino acids: CSVTGGVGEQYF. DNA for the CDR3: TGCAGCGTCACAGGGGGAGTAGGCGAGCAGTACTTC.

In this sample, this clonotype turned up many times. The chain is built from TRBV3-1 and TRBJ2-5, with D possibly TRBD2 on 6 matching bases. The ends were cut back, 10 bases at V and 4 bases at J, with 13 bases in the middle. Per the germline V gene, CDR1 is LGHDT and CDR2 is YNNKEL (reference sequence). The CDR3 length is 12 residues. The CDR3 sequence: CATTRGRETQYF. Written as DNA, the CDR3 is TGTGCCACCACCCGGGGGAGAGAGACCCAGTACTTC.

This clonotype was detected ten times or more. The V and J genes are TRBV29-1 and TRBJ2-7; a weak D match, TRBD2 (5 bases). The CDR3 is 13 residues long. The V and J ends lost 4 bases and 3 bases respectively, with 13 bases between them. CDR1 SQVTM and CDR2 ANQGSEA come from the germline V gene. The CDR3 here is CSVVGVSVYEQYF. In DNA, the CDR3 is TGCAGCGTTGTCGGGGTCTCTGTCTACGAGCAGTACTTC.

This chain joins TRBV10-3 and TRBJ2-2; D may correspond to TRBD1 or TRBD2 (5 bases each). Per germline, CDR1 ENHRY and CDR2 SYGVKD. V lost 10 bases to trimming and J lost 3 bases, with 15 bases between them. This CDR3 has 14 residues. The CDR3, as DNA: TGTGCCACCACCGGAAGGGACGACACCGGGGAGCTGTTTTTT. Translation: CATTGRDDTGELFF.

This clonotype occurred a few times. V and J are TRBV6-5 and TRBJ2-7; a weak D match, TRBD2 (6 bases). From germline, CDR1 is MNHEY and CDR2 SVGAGI. Deletions cut 0 bases from V and 2 bases from J, with 11 bases between. This CDR3 contains 15 residues. The CDR3 DNA sequence: TGTGCCAGCAGTTACTCTGGGCGGGGCCCCTACGAGCAGTACTTC. It yields the protein CASSYSGRGPYEQYF.

The rearrangement joins TRBV10-3 to TRBJ2-1, with D maybe TRBD1 (5 bases). The J call is doubtful: the DNA matches TRBJ2-7 better. The CDR3 loop spans 14 amino acids. Germline V gives CDR1 ENHRY, CDR2 SYGVKD. The CDR3 sequence is CAINLDNSYNEQYF. For the CDR3, the DNA is TGTGCCATCAATTTGGACAACTCCTACAATGAGCAGTACTTC.

J is TRBJ2-1 and V is TRBV7-2, with D perhaps matching TRBD1 (5 bases). The germline V gene has CDR1 SGHTA and CDR2 FQGNSA. V was cut by 1 base and J by 7 bases, with 8 bases left in between. The CDR3 has 13 amino acids. CDR3: CASSLEQVNEQFF. The CDR3 bases are TGTGCCAGCAGCTTAGAACAGGTGAATGAGCAGTTCTTC.

The V and J genes are TRBV6-5 and TRBJ2-1, with 7 bases matching TRBD2. The V gene's germline CDR1 is MNHEY and CDR2 SVGAGI. This CDR3 contains 15 residues. J was trimmed by 9 bases and V by 0 bases; bases with no gene match: 8. Here the CDR3 DNA reads TGTGCCAGCAGTTACTCGATCGGACTAGTCCCTGAGCAGTTCTTC. It is translated as CASSYSIGLVPEQFF.

The rearrangement links TRBV7-2 to TRBJ2-5, with TRBD2 matching 13 bases. Germline V lookup: CDR1 SGHTA, CDR2 FQGNSA. Trimming cost V 2 bases and J 5 bases; bases outside gene matches: 11. This CDR3 region has 18 residues. The CDR3 reads CASSLKVGGLAGTETQYF. The CDR3 bases are TGTGCCAGCAGCTTAAAGGTCGGGGGACTAGCGGGGACTGAGACCCAGTACTTC.

This clonotype has at least ten counts. This rearrangement joins TRBV6-5 to TRBJ2-7; possible D gene TRBD1, 5 bases. The CDR3 covers 14 residues. V lost 6 bases and J 0 bases, leaving 12 bases between the germline ends. The germline CDR1 and CDR2 sequences are MNHEY and SVGAGI. Here the CDR3 reads CASSPSQGSYEQYF. The DNA for the CDR3 is TGTGCCAGCAGCCCCTCCCAGGGCTCCTACGAGCAGTACTTC.

The chain carries TRBV6-6 and TRBJ2-5; 10 bases agree with TRBD1. The germline CDR1 and CDR2 sequences are MNHNY and SVGAGI (reference sequence). CDR3 size: 16 residues. With 9 bases clipped from V and 5 bases from J, the junction kept 15 bases outside the gene matches. This CDR3 reads CASSTGPRTGGETQYF. The CDR3 DNA sequence: TGTGCCAGTAGCACCGGCCCTAGGACAGGGGGGGAGACCCAGTACTTC.

The chain combines TRBV2 with TRBJ1-6; 9 bases align to TRBD1. Germline V CDR1 and CDR2: SNHLY, FYNNEI. CDR3 size: 15 residues. The V segment lost 5 bases and the J segment 10 bases; nucleotides outside the gene matches: 9. This chain's CDR3 is CASSPDRGSGSPLHF. The CDR3 coding sequence is TGTGCCAGCAGTCCGGACAGGGGTTCTGGGTCACCCCTCCACTTT.

This clonotype came up once. V and J are TRBV27 and TRBJ1-2; TRBD1 might be the D (6 bases). The CDR3 has 16 residues. From germline, CDR1 is MNHEY and CDR2 SMNVEV (reference sequence). Trimming pared 2 bases from V and 0 bases from J, leaving 13 bases between. As DNA, the CDR3 is TGTGCCAGCAGTTTAAGATTTACAGGGACTAACTATGGCTACACCTTC. It encodes CASSLRFTGTNYGYTF.

This chain links TRBV12-3 or TRBV12-4 with TRBJ2-3; D may correspond to TRBD1 or TRBD2 (5 bases each). The CDR3 consists of 20 residues. The V and J ends lost 0 bases and 4 bases respectively, with 26 bases between them. The CDR3 DNA follows: TGTGCCAGCAGTTTAGCGGCCGGGATCAGAAAGGGGAACCCGTCAGATACGCAGTATTTT. Translated, it gives CASSLAAGIRKGNPSDTQYF.

V is TRBV4-2 and J is TRBJ1-1; a possible D gene is TRBD1 (6 bases). The CDR3 length is 16 residues. Germline assignment: CDR1 LGHNA and CDR2 YNFKEQ. V was cut by 0 bases and J by 6 bases, with 17 bases left in between. In DNA form, the CDR3 reads TGTGCCAGCAGCCAAGATCAGGGGCCCAACGGCGCTGAAGCTTTCTTT. Protein sequence: CASSQDQGPNGAEAFF.

The rearrangement uses TRBV7-9 and TRBJ2-2, with D hard to call. This CDR3 spans 17 amino acids. Germline V gives CDR1 SEHNR, CDR2 FQNEAQ (reference sequence). Trimming removed 2 bases at V and 4 bases at J, with 17 bases between. In DNA form, the CDR3 reads TGTGCCAGCAGCTTATCTTCTATCGGTAGTCTCACCGGGGAGCTGTTTTTT. This gives the protein CASSLSSIGSLTGELFF.

V is TRBV29-1 and J is TRBJ1-1; no firm D call. CDR3 length: 16 amino acids. V lost 0 bases, J lost 1 base, and 15 bases lay in between. The V gene's germline CDR1 is SQVTM and CDR2 ANQGSEA. The CDR3 spells CSVEDRRGMGNTEAFF. The DNA for the CDR3 is TGCAGCGTTGAAGATCGGAGAGGGATGGGGAACACTGAAGCTTTCTTT.

The chain joins TRBV20-1 to TRBJ2-5; the match to TRBD2 covers 9 bases. The CDR3 totals 14 residues. With V trimmed by 5 bases and J by 6 bases, 10 bases remained unmatched. Germline V gives CDR1 DFQATT, CDR2 SNEGSKA (reference sequence). The CDR3 coding sequence is TGCAGTGCTCTCGGAGCGGGGGGTACAAAGACCCAGTACTTC. This translates into CSALGAGGTKTQYF.

This clonotype was detected ten times or more. V usage is TRBV7-2 and J usage is TRBJ2-7; D could derive from TRBD1 or TRBD2 (5 bases each). The CDR3 covers 13 residues. Trimming removed 6 bases from V and 7 bases from J, with 16 bases in between. CDR1 and CDR2 (germline): SGHTA, FQGNSA. CDR3 amino acids: CASSRDGGREQYF. CDR3 DNA: TGTGCCAGCAGTCGGGACGGTGGAAGGGAGCAGTACTTC.

The chain couples TRBV20-1 to TRBJ1-5; 8 nucleotides match TRBD1. CDR3 length: 14 residues. J was trimmed by 2 bases and V by 3 bases; bases with no gene match: 3. The germline gives CDR1 DFQATT, CDR2 SNEGSKA (reference sequence). The CDR3 sequence is CSARVTGGNQPQHF. The CDR3 coding sequence is TGCAGTGCTAGGGTGACAGGGGGCAATCAGCCCCAGCATTTT.

The table lists this clonotype with a few counts. This rearrangement joins TRBV27 to TRBJ2-5; possibly TRBD2 for D (6 bases). Germline V gene sequence: CDR1 MNHEY, CDR2 SMNVEV (reference sequence). V lost 6 bases, J lost 4 bases, and 18 bases lay in between. The CDR3 covers 15 residues. CDR3 residues: CASSQKLRLVETQYF. The DNA of the CDR3 is TGTGCCAGCAGCCAAAAGCTGAGACTAGTAGAGACCCAGTACTTC.

The V gene is TRBV20-1, the J gene TRBJ2-3; 9 bases align to TRBD2. J was trimmed by 0 bases and V by 1 base; bases with no gene match: 11. Germline CDR1 DFQATT, CDR2 SNEGSKA (reference sequence). This CDR3 comprises 18 residues. In nucleotides, the CDR3 is TGCAGTGCTAGAGGTTCGGGACTAGCAGTTCCTAGCACAGATACGCAGTATTTT. This encodes CSARGSGLAVPSTDTQYF.

The chain carries TRBV28 and TRBJ2-7; possibly TRBD1 for D (6 bases). The CDR3 spans 15 residues. Germline V gene sequence: CDR1 MDHEN, CDR2 SYDVKM. V gave up 3 bases and J gave up 2 bases, with 14 bases separating them. In nucleotides, the CDR3 is TGTGCCAGCAGTTTGATGTTTGGACAGACCTACGAGCAGTACTTC. Its protein product is CASSLMFGQTYEQYF.

This clonotype was found a few times. The chain uses TRBV5-1 and TRBJ2-7, with a tentative D call TRBD1 (6 bases). The CDR3 sequence is 15 residues long. Trimming took off 7 bases at V and 3 bases at J, with 20 bases between the two ends. CDR1 SGHRS and CDR2 YFSETQ come from the germline V gene. CDR3 coding DNA: TGCGCCAGCGCCCAATTGGGGACACCTCTCTACGAGCAGTACTTC. Residues: CASAQLGTPLYEQYF. Supplemented by reference TRBV5-1 and TRBJ2-7, the full variable domain reads KAGVTQTPRYLIKTRGQQVTLSCSPISGHRSVSWYQQTPGQGLQFLFEYFSETQRNKGNFPGRFSGRQFSNSRSEMNVSTLELGDSALYLCASAQLGTPLYEQYFGPGTRLTVT.